This T cell receptor beta chain came from a study of blood T cell repertoires in COVID-19. This CDR3 is built from 14 residues. Germline values: CDR1 MDHEN, CDR2 SYDVKM. Trimming stripped 6 bases from V and 0 bases from J, with 10 bases between. Study members were between about 18 and 95 years old and lived in 20 to 30 US regions. This clone was recorded once. The repertoire was sequenced with immunoSEQ multiplex PCR; TCRdb's copy has only in-frame clones and lacks some. The repertoire holds almost 350,000 clones, about 90% seen once, with approximately 0.93% in the top ten. This chain uses TRBV28 with TRBJ2-3; D might be TRBD1 (5 bases). The sample consisted of PBMCs or T cells enriched from blood (not recorded which). The clonotype originates from a woman in her 30s who had been exposed to COVID-19. CDR3 loop: CASSPDRSTDTQYF. DNA of the CDR3: TGTGCCAGCAGCCCTGACAGAAGCACAGATACGCAGTATTTT.